This T cell receptor (beta chain) was recovered during a study of blood T cells in healthy people across ages (dated by TCRdb to about 2015). Describing the broader study: Template switching captured roughly one uniquely barcoded TCR beta cDNA molecule per two T cells in model experiments. For two donors (one aged 18 to 29 and one aged 80 or older), the study analyzed two additional independent replicas of 1 million unique cDNA reads from the same blood draw. To track age-related changes in TCR beta repertoire diversity, the study relied on deep sequencing normalized with unique cDNA molecular identifiers. The donors were split into four age groups: young (average approximately 16 years), middle-aged (39), aged (around 67) and long-lived (roughly 77).

The paper as a whole reports these results and caveats: Bulk unsorted PBMC profiling prevented conclusive comparison of naive and antigen-experienced compartments. The CMV infection status of donors was not known, potentially confounding age-related changes in expanded clonotypes. The percentage of naive T cells measured by flow cytometry correlated strongly with observed TCR beta diversity. Compared with the aged group, more naive CD4+ T cells, fewer expanded clones and increased TCR diversity were shown by the long-lived group, suggesting age selection. Estimates of total diversity from one million sequenced T cells were regarded as lower bounds and underestimates. As age increased, observed TCR beta diversity per million T cells dropped in a roughly linear way, and a significant reduction was already evident by age 40.

There are 10 amino acids in the CDR3, from cysteine to phenylalanine inclusive. Only CDR3 DNA is held: 30 bases, read in frame from base 1. CDR1 and CDR2, per the germline V gene (reference sequence), are DFQATT and SNEGSKA. The V and J ends are trimmed by 2 bases and 4 bases, leaving 3 bases between them. The method behind the library was 5' RACE. Sequencing used an Illumina HiSeq 2500. The second PCR ran for about 6 to 12 cycles and used a J-beta primer mix along with a sample-barcoded 5' primer. A unique molecular identifier was introduced onto each TCR beta cDNA molecule by a template-switch 5' adaptor carrying 12 random nucleotides. Each sample yielded at least 3 million CDR3-containing paired-end reads. First-strand cDNA synthesis was performed from all RNA using the Mint cDNA synthesis kit, with priming by a TRBC-specific oligonucleotide. After uracil-DNA glycosylase treatment, a first 18-cycle PCR used universal primers M1SS and BC2_uni_R on all cDNA. Under the source paper's analysis protocol: For normalization, 1 million high-quality reads were randomly selected from each sample, with every read carrying a distinct molecular identifier. Reads sharing molecular identifiers were discarded rather than binned into consensus sequences. MiTCR, set to a Q25 quality threshold and the strictest error-elimination algorithm, was used for CDR3 identification, clonotype clustering and error correction. A nonparametric unseen species model with Euler transformation was used to estimate lower-bound total TCR beta diversity. TCRdb passed the public sequencing reads through fastp at Q25 and MiXCR, retaining productive beta sequences. Duplicate CDR3 protein sequences are folded into a single record with the most common DNA and genes. TCRdb's processing, not the authors', yielded these V and J calls. The sample table holds 750,000 to 1,000,000 distinct CDR3 sequences, of which about 28% were seen once. Roughly a tenth of the sample is held by the ten biggest clonotypes.

This clonotype was recorded many times. Its antigen has not been determined. One base away there is no much larger clone; base qualities are not given. The donors were roughly 38 Caucasian individuals from Russia, aged roughly 6 to 100 years, who were systemically healthy. Each donor gave ten milliliters of peripheral blood, drawn into EDTA-treated Vacutainer tubes. Ficoll-Paque density-gradient centrifugation was used to isolate PBMCs, with at least 6 million per sample. Total RNA, at least 6 micrograms per sample, was extracted from PBMCs with Trizol reagent. Naive CD45RAhigh/CD27high T cell percentages were measured by flow cytometry on a PBMC aliquot from every donor. The same sample was also used in a study of T cells of mothers and their children. The second paper further reports: Nine systemically healthy Caucasian individuals, comprising three mothers and their six children, were included as donors. cDNA synthesis used all of the extracted RNA, with approximately 1.4 ug of RNA in each 15 ul reaction. In the second PCR, the M1S primer introduced both the sample barcodes and 2-4 random nucleotides. More than 8 million TCR beta CDR3 reads were obtained from each mother, and some 3 million reads were obtained from each child. TCR recombination output is similarly shaped by thymic selection in related and unrelated pairs, with a minor effect exerted by inherited differences. Normalized repertoire overlap was always slightly but never significantly higher in related than unrelated mother-child pairs. No persistent microchimeric T cell clones were found, with a detection sensitivity of approximately 100 clones per million clonotypes. Deep NGS was used in the study to compare the TCR beta repertoires of mothers and children and to look for features that separate related mother-child pairs from unrelated individuals. On average, the children were about 12 +/- 4 years old, while the mothers were approximately 40 +/- 4 years old. After adapter ligation with NEBNext reagents, the libraries were sequenced on Illumina HiSeq 2000 with 100+100 nt paired-end reads. To prevent cross-contamination, the mother and child libraries were prepared one month apart and sequenced in separate runs. For each donor, somewhere between roughly 450,000 and 2,100,000 distinct TCR beta clonotypes were identified. Naive TCR beta clonotypes were estimated from low-frequency clonotypes matched to each donor's FACS-determined naive share, without sorting.

Recombination connected TRBV20-1 to TRBJ2-7, with no confident D gene call. The sample taken for sequencing was blood. This receptor was identified in a woman in her 40s in good health. The sequence in DNA is TGCAGTGCTAGAAAATACGAGCAGTACTTC. It codes for CSARKYEQYF.